This T cell receptor beta chain was profiled in a study of T cell clonality in common variable immunodeficiency. Study-wide findings and caveats: CVID subjects had higher TCRbeta clonality than healthy controls, most marked in about a third. Fewer deletions and N-nucleotide insertions were reportedly seen in common variable immunodeficiency TCR beta sequences. Fewer TCRbeta clones were shared among CVID subjects than controls.

The CDR3 sequence is 16 residues long. Trimming at V came to 3 bases and at J to 3 bases, leaving 10 bases not matched to a gene. CDR1 SGHNT and CDR2 YYREEE come from the germline V gene (reference sequence). Caucasian heritage predominated among both patients and controls. This clone was counted at least ten times. Its antigen is not identified. The read terminates 3 residues before the CDR3 end, so the remaining end is supplied by the germline J gene. Data came from immunoSEQ multiplex PCR; TCRdb stores just in-frame clones and leaves some out. The specimen gives some 44,000 clones without singletons; the ten biggest hold 10%.

The chain couples TRBV5-4 to TRBJ2-7; 9 nucleotides line up with TRBD2. The sample was peripheral blood mononuclear cells. This sequence originates from a person aged 18 to 75 in good health. The chain's CDR3 is CASSWDPAGGYYEQYF. Partial CDR3 DNA: TGTGCCAGCAGCTGGGACCCCGCGGGGGGGTACTACGAG.